This TCR beta chain was captured by sequencing in a study of T cell responses to AZD1222 COVID-19 vaccine. Clones were read by immunoSEQ multiplex PCR, and TCRdb kept only the in-frame ones, dropping some. The sample carries 150,000 to 200,000 clones, 85% to 95% recorded once. The CDR3 spans 14 residues. Germline CDR1 reads SEHNR; CDR2 reads FQNEAQ (reference sequence). Trimming took 3 bases from V and 3 from J, leaving 11 bases between them. Points from the study as a whole: Spike-specific TCR repertoires showed rising breadth and depth after two AZD1222 doses. Most donors were white British and more were female, and clonal diversity was possibly underestimated.

Remarks on this clone: Its specificity is not known.

This chain connects TRBV7-9 to TRBJ1-2, with D unclear. This specimen consisted of peripheral blood, obtained 28 days after the second AZD1222 dose. The receptor was isolated from an adult who received the AZD1222 COVID-19 vaccine. The CDR3 protein is CASSFSGSHYGYTF. DNA for the CDR3: TGTGCCAGCAGCTTTTCCGGCTCCCACTATGGCTACACCTTC.